The 13 T cell receptor beta chains presented below share a single source sample, sequenced in a study of spatial heterogeneity in lung cancer. Study-level findings and limits: Within tumors, counts of expanded alpha and beta TCRs tracked tumor mutation counts.

These TCRs are of unknown antigen specificity. A single record per CDR3 protein comes from TCRdb applying MiXCR to the 5' RACE reads. The sample yields 9,200 or so distinct CDR3 sequences, 4% to 6% seen once. The sample's time point: sample taken at primary tumor resection. This specimen was lung tumor tissue, taken at surgery. The origin of the receptors is a female donor with early-stage non-small cell lung cancer.

This clonotype was detected only a few times. This chain joins TRBV29-1 and TRBJ2-2; 8 nucleotides agree with TRBD1. Germline assignment: CDR1 SQVTM and CDR2 ANQGSEA. This CDR3 is built from 12 residues. J lost 8 bases, V lost 6 bases, and 5 bases had no gene match. CDR3 nucleotide sequence: TGCAGCGTCCAGGGGGCAAGAGGGGAGCTGTTTTTT. Its translation is CSVQGARGELFF.

This clonotype was seen repeatedly, ten times or more. The V and J genes are TRBV20-1 and TRBJ2-1, with D perhaps TRBD1 (6 bases). The CDR3 extends over 13 amino acids. Deletions cut 0 bases from V and 7 bases from J, with 10 bases between. Looked up from germline, CDR1 is DFQATT and CDR2 is SNEGSKA (reference sequence). The CDR3 loop is CSARDSRGNEQFF. DNA of the CDR3: TGCAGTGCTAGAGATTCGAGGGGGAATGAGCAGTTCTTC.

This chain's CDR3 is CASSHPDGSNQPQHF. The CDR3, as DNA: TGTGCCAGCAGTCACCCGGACGGTAGCAATCAGCCCCAGCATTTT. This chain connects TRBV6-2 or TRBV6-3 to TRBJ1-5; D remains ambiguous. CDR1 is MNHEY and CDR2 is SVGEGT in the germline V gene. The CDR3 loop spans 15 amino acids. V was cut by 5 bases and J by 0 bases, with 11 bases left in between.

This clonotype was found many times. Mismatch with germline at one junction end may stem from a read error. The chain carries TRBV7-7 and TRBJ2-5, with no clear D. The CDR3 is made up of 15 amino acids. Per the germline V gene, CDR1 is SSHAT and CDR2 is FNYEAQ (reference sequence). CDR3 in DNA: TGTGCTAGCAGCTTACGTTTAGGCCTCCAAGAGACCCAGTACTTC. Its protein product is CASSLRLGLQETQYF.

The chain combines TRBV7-9 with TRBJ1-3, with D possibly being TRBD1 (6 bases). V shed 4 bases and J shed 4 bases, with 11 bases lying between them. Per the germline V gene, CDR1 is SEHNR and CDR2 is FQNEAQ (reference sequence). The CDR3 spans 14 residues. In DNA, the CDR3 is TGTGCCAGCAGCTCCACAGGGTACGGAAACACCATATATTTT. Translation gives CASSSTGYGNTIYF.

This clonotype came up a few times. The chain joins TRBV7-2 to TRBJ2-1; TRBD2 might be the D (5 bases). This CDR3 comprises 16 residues. Trimming pared 0 bases from V and 0 bases from J, leaving 9 bases between. Germline CDR1 SGHTA, CDR2 FQGNSA. CDR3 in amino acids: CASSLAGTSSYNEQFF. The CDR3 DNA reads TGTGCCAGCAGCTTAGCTGGTACTAGCTCCTACAATGAGCAGTTCTTC.

In its sample, this clonotype was seen many times. The V call is TRBV7-3, the J call TRBJ2-2; D not resolved. Germline lookup yields CDR1 SGHTA and CDR2 FQGTGA. The V end was cut by 2 bases, the J end by 3 bases, with 1 base between. The CDR3 is made up of 12 amino acids. The CDR3 nucleotides read TGTGCCAGCAGCTTAGACACCGGGGAGCTGTTTTTT. Its protein product is CASSLDTGELFF.

The chain is built from TRBV7-9 and TRBJ2-7, with D maybe TRBD1 (7 bases). Per the germline V gene, CDR1 is SEHNR and CDR2 is FQNEAQ (reference sequence). Trimming stripped 1 base from V and 2 bases from J, with 9 bases between. CDR3 length: 14 amino acids. CDR3 sequence reads: CASSLGGTAYEQYF. DNA for the CDR3: TGTGCCAGCAGCTTAGGCGGGACAGCCTACGAGCAGTACTTC.

Within the sample, this clonotype is medium-sized. The CDR3 coding sequence is TGTGCCAGCAGTTCGATAGCGAACCCCTACAATGAGCAGTTCTTC. Its translation is CASSSIANPYNEQFF. The J gene is TRBJ2-1, the V gene TRBV6-5; D is possibly TRBD2 (5 bases). CDR1 MNHEY and CDR2 SVGAGI come from the germline V gene. This CDR3 has 15 amino acids. Trimming pared 4 bases from V and 2 bases from J, leaving 12 bases between.

This clonotype occurred many times. The chain combines TRBV24-1 with TRBJ1-5; TRBD1 aligns across 9 bases. With V trimmed by 8 bases and J by 4 bases, 11 bases remained unmatched. The CDR3 is 16 residues long. CDR1 and CDR2 from the germline V gene are KGHDR and SFDVKD. The CDR3 nucleotides read TGTGCCACCACTTGGGGGACAGGGCCCCGAAATCAGCCCCAGCATTTT. Translation: CATTWGTGPRNQPQHF.

This clonotype is judged medium-sized. The rearrangement links TRBV18 to TRBJ2-5, with D perhaps given as TRBD1 or TRBD2 (5 bases each). CDR3 size: 16 residues. The germline V gene encodes CDR1 KGHSH and CDR2 LQKENI. V was pared by 2 bases and J by 2 bases, with 15 bases between. In nucleotides, the CDR3 is TGTGCCAGCTCACCAGGGACCTCTTCCCTTCAAGAGACCCAGTACTTC. The encoded protein is CASSPGTSSLQETQYF.

The chain couples TRBV18 to TRBJ2-7; D gene uncertain. With 5 bases removed from V and 7 bases from J, the gap between germline ends came to 12 bases. This CDR3 has 12 residues. Germline CDR1 is KGHSH and CDR2 is LQKENI. The CDR3 reads CASSTAGPEQYF. CDR3 sequence (DNA): TGTGCCAGCTCAACAGCCGGACCTGAGCAGTACTTC.

This clonotype was counted a few times. The chain has TRBV7-9 and TRBJ2-7; no firm D call. CDR1 SEHNR and CDR2 FQNEAQ come from the germline V gene (reference sequence). V dropped 5 bases and J dropped 4 bases, with 6 bases sitting between them. The CDR3 runs 11 residues. The CDR3 is CASSPEYEQYF. Here the CDR3 DNA reads TGTGCCAGCAGCCCAGAGTACGAGCAGTACTTC.